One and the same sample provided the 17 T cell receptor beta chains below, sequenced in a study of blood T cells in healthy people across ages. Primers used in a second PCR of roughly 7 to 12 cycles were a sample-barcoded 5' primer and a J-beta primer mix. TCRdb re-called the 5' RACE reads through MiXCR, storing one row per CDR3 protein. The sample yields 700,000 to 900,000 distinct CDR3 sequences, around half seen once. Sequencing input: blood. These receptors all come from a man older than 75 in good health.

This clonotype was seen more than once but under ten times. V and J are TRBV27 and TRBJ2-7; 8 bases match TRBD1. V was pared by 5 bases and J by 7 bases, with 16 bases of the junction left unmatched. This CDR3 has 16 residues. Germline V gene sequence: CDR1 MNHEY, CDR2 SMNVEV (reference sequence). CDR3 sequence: CASSPVGTGGYNEQYF. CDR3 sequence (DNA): TGTGCCAGCAGTCCGGTAGGGACAGGAGGCTACAATGAGCAGTACTTC.

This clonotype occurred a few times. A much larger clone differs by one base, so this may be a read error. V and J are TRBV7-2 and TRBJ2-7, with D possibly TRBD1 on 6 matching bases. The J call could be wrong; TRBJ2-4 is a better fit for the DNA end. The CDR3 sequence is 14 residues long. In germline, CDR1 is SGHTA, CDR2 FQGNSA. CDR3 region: CASSLDQGTNIQYF. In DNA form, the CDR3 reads TGTGCCAGCAGCTTGGACCAGGGGACCAACATTCAGTACTTC.

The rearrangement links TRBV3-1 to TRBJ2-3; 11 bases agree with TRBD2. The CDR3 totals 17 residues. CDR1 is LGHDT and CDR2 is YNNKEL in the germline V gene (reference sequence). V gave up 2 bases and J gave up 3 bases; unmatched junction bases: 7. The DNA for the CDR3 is TGTGCCAGCAGCCAAAGGACTAGCGGGCGGACGACAGATACGCAGTATTTT. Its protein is CASSQRTSGRTTDTQYF.

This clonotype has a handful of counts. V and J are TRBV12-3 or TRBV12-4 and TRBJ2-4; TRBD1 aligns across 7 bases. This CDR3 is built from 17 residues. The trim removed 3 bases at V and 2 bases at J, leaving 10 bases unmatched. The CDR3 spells CASSLGPGQRSKNIQYF. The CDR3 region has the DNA TGTGCCAGCAGTTTGGGACCGGGACAGCGATCCAAAAACATTCAGTACTTC.

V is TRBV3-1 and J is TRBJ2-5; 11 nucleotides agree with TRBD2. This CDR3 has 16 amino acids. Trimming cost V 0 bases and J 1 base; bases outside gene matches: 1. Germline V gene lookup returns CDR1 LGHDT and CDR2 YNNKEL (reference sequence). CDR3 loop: CASSQDGTSGQETQYF. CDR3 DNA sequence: TGTGCCAGCAGCCAAGATGGGACTAGCGGCCAAGAGACCCAGTACTTC.

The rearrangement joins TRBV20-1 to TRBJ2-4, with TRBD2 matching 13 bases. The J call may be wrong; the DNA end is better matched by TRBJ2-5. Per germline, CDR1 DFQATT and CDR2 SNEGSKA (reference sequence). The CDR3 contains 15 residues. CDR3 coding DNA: TGCAGTGCCAGGACTAGCGGGAGACGGCAAGAGACCCAGTACTTC. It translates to CSARTSGRRQETQYF.

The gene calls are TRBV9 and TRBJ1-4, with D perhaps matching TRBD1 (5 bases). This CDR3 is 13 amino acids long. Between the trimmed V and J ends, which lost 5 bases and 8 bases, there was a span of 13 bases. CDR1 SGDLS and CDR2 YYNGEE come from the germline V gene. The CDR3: CASSTGTKEKLFF. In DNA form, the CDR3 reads TGTGCCAGCAGTACCGGGACCAAGGAAAAACTGTTTTTT.

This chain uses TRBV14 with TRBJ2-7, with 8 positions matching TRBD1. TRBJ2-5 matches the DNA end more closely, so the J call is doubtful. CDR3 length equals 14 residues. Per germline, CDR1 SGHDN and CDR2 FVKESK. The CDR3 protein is CASSQYRGKETQYF. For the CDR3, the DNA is TGTGCCAGCAGCCAATACAGGGGGAAGGAGACCCAGTACTTC.

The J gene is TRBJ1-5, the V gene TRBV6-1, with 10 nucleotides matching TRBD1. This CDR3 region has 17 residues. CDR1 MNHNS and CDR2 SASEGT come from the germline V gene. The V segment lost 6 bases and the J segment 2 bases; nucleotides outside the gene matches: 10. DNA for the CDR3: TGTGCCAGCAGAGCCGACAGGGGGCGACTGGGCAATCAGCCCCAGCATTTT. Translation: CASRADRGRLGNQPQHF.

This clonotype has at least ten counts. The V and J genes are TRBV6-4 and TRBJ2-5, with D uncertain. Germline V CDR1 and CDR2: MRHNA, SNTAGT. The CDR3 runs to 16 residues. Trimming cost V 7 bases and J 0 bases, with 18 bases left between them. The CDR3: CASIQRRRLYQETQYF. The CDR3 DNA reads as TGTGCCAGCATCCAGCGACGGAGACTGTACCAAGAGACCCAGTACTTC.

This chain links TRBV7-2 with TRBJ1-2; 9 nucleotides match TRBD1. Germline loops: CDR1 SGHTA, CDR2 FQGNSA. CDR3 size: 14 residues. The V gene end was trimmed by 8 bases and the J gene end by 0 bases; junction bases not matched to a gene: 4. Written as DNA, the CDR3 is TGTGCCAGCGGACAGGGGATCGCTAACTATGGCTACACCTTC. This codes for CASGQGIANYGYTF.

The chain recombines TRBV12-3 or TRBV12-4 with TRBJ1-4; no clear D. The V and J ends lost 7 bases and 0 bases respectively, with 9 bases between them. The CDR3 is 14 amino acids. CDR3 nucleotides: TGTGCCAGCAAAGAGCAGGCAACTAATGAAAAACTGTTTTTT. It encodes CASKEQATNEKLFF.

The CDR3 DNA reads TGCGCCAGCAGCTTGGGACGGGACTCCCAGTACTTC. Translating gives CASSLGRDSQYF. V gene TRBV5-1 combines with J gene TRBJ2-7, with D possibly TRBD2 on 6 matching bases. CDR1 is SGHRS and CDR2 is YFSETQ in the germline V gene. Trimming removed 0 bases at V and 10 bases at J, with 11 bases between. This CDR3 region has 12 residues.

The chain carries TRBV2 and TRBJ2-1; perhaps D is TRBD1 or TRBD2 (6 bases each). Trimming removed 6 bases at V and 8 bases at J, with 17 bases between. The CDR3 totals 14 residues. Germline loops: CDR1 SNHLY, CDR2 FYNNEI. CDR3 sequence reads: CASRTGASVDEQFF. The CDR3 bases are TGTGCCAGCAGGACGGGGGCTAGCGTAGATGAGCAGTTCTTC.

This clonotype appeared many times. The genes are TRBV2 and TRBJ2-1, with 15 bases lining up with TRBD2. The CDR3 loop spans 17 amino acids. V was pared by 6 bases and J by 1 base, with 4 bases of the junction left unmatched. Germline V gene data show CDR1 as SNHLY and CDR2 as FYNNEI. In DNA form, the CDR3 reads TGTGCCAGCAGCCGGACTAGCGGGAGGGCGTCCTACAATGAGCAGTTCTTC. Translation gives CASSRTSGRASYNEQFF.

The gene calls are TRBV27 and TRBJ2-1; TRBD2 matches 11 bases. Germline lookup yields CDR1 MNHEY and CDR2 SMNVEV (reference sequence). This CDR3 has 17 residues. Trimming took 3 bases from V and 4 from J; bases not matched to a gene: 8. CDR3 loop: CASSFSSGTSGYNEQFF. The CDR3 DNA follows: TGTGCCAGCAGTTTCTCTTCCGGGACTAGCGGTTACAATGAGCAGTTCTTC.

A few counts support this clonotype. CDR3 sequence reads: CASSSGQGFDEQYF. CDR3 coding DNA: TGCGCCAGCAGTTCGGGACAGGGGTTCGACGAGCAGTACTTC. The V call is TRBV5-1, the J call TRBJ2-7; TRBD1 aligns across 10 bases. CDR1 and CDR2 (germline): SGHRS, YFSETQ. This CDR3 has 14 residues. With V trimmed by 5 bases and J by 5 bases, 7 bases remained unmatched. Together with reference TRBV5-1 and TRBJ2-7, the CDR3 gives the full variable domain: KAGVTQTPRYLIKTRGQQVTLSCSPISGHRSVSWYQQTPGQGLQFLFEYFSETQRNKGNFPGRFSGRQFSNSRSEMNVSTLELGDSALYLCASSSGQGFDEQYFGPGTRLTVT.